Each of the 18 T cell receptor beta chains below was sequenced from the same sample in a study of T-cell memory formation after mild COVID-19 listed by TCRdb under 2021. Preparation of the library involved 5' RACE. The instrument was an Illumina NovaSeq 6000. The public sequencing data were trimmed at Q25 with fastp and processed into clonotypes with MiXCR by TCRdb, which kept only in-frame beta chains. Records with the same CDR3 protein are collapsed into one entry carrying the most frequent genes and DNA. The sample table shows about 440,000 distinct CDR3 sequences, and approximately 20% are seen once. 7.5% to 9.5% of the sample lies in the top ten. The sequenced sample was PBMCs or a T cell subset sorted from them (not recorded which). All receptors come from an adult woman who had mild COVID-19 (a few samples of this study predate the infection). The sample titles of this study are shuffled in the database, so cell type and time point are left out; the donor was told from shared clones.

The chain employs TRBV29-1 and TRBJ2-2; a possible D gene is TRBD1 (6 bases). The CDR3 is 13 residues long. CDR1 is SQVTM, CDR2 ANQGSEA, per germline. V was trimmed by 7 bases and J by 8 bases, leaving 17 bases between them. CDR3 sequence: CSAQQGSPGELFF. CDR3 sequence (DNA): TGCAGCGCCCAACAGGGTTCGCCGGGGGAGCTGTTTTTT.

The DNA for the CDR3 is TGTGCCAGCTCCGTGGGGACAGGGGGCACAGATACGCAGTATTTT. It encodes CASSVGTGGTDTQYF. V is TRBV18 and J is TRBJ2-3; 10 bases fit TRBD1. With 6 bases clipped from V and 1 base from J, the junction kept 4 bases outside the gene matches. The germline V gene encodes CDR1 KGHSH and CDR2 LQKENI. The CDR3 runs to 15 residues.

This chain connects TRBV6-5 to TRBJ2-1; D possibly matches TRBD1 or TRBD2 (5 bases each). Trimming shortened V by 2 bases and J by 7 bases, and 12 bases separated the two germline ends. This CDR3 contains 14 residues. CDR1 is MNHEY and CDR2 is SVGAGI in the germline V gene. This CDR3 reads CASSYDGARNEQFF. The CDR3 region has the DNA TGTGCCAGCAGTTACGACGGGGCCCGGAATGAGCAGTTCTTC.

This clonotype was seen only a few times. The chain uses TRBV3-1 and TRBJ1-2; D remains unclear. This CDR3 comprises 13 residues. Germline V gene sequence: CDR1 LGHDT, CDR2 YNNKEL (reference sequence). V lost 0 bases to trimming and J lost 8 bases, with 10 bases between them. CDR3 in amino acids: CASSQDPGSGYTF. The CDR3 coding sequence is TGTGCCAGCAGCCAAGATCCGGGGTCCGGCTACACCTTC.

This rearrangement joins TRBV5-1 to TRBJ1-1; D is unresolved. The CDR3 loop spans 14 amino acids. Deletions cut 4 bases from V and 6 bases from J, with 16 bases between. Germline assignment: CDR1 SGHRS and CDR2 YFSETQ. In nucleotides, the CDR3 is TGCGCCAGCAGCACGACATTGGGTGTCGCTGAAGCTTTCTTT. This translates into CASSTTLGVAEAFF. Looking up the rest from reference TRBV5-1 and TRBJ1-1 gives the full variable domain: KAGVTQTPRYLIKTRGQQVTLSCSPISGHRSVSWYQQTPGQGLQFLFEYFSETQRNKGNFPGRFSGRQFSNSRSEMNVSTLELGDSALYLCASSTTLGVAEAFFGQGTRLTVV.

This clonotype showed up just a few times. The chain joins TRBV20-1 to TRBJ2-3, with 7 positions matching TRBD2. V was pared by 1 base and J by 3 bases, with 10 bases of the junction left unmatched. The CDR3 contains 16 residues. Germline V gives CDR1 DFQATT, CDR2 SNEGSKA (reference sequence). In nucleotides, the CDR3 is TGCAGTGCTAGAGGCCCGGGCGGGAGAAGTACAGATACGCAGTATTTT. Protein product: CSARGPGGRSTDTQYF.

The chain carries TRBV12-3 or TRBV12-4 and TRBJ1-2; tentatively, D is TRBD1 (5 bases). Trimming took 3 bases from V and 2 from J, leaving 10 bases between them. The CDR3 totals 14 residues. CDR3 sequence (DNA): TGTGCCAGCAGTTTGATAGGGGAGAACTATGGCTACACCTTC. Protein: CASSLIGENYGYTF.

The chain employs TRBV29-1 and TRBJ2-7; D may be TRBD1 (5 bases). CDR1 SQVTM and CDR2 ANQGSEA come from the germline V gene. V shed 4 bases and J shed 2 bases, with 12 bases lying between them. The CDR3 has 13 amino acids. CDR3 nucleotides: TGCAGCGTTGCAGGGTCCAATACCTACGAGCAGTACTTC. Translation: CSVAGSNTYEQYF.

Only a few counts were recorded for this clonotype. This chain joins TRBV7-3 and TRBJ1-1; TRBD1 agrees at 9 bases. V was pared by 1 base and J by 6 bases, with 3 bases of the junction left unmatched. The CDR3 runs to 14 residues. Per germline, CDR1 SGHTA and CDR2 FQGTGA. CDR3 nucleotide sequence: TGTGCCAGCAGCTTAAGTCACAGGGGGCCTGAAGCTTTCTTT. Translation: CASSLSHRGPEAFF. Drawing the rest from reference TRBV7-3 and TRBJ1-1, the complete variable domain is GAGVSQTPSNKVTEKGKYVELRCDPISGHTALYWYRQSLGQGPEFLIYFQGTGAADDSGLPNDRFFAVRPEGSVSTLKIQRTERGDSAVYLCASSLSHRGPEAFFGQGTRLTVV.

The chain employs TRBV20-1 and TRBJ2-7; the D gene is possibly TRBD2 (5 bases). The CDR3 is 12 amino acids. Germline values: CDR1 DFQATT, CDR2 SNEGSKA (reference sequence). Between the trimmed V and J ends, which lost 5 bases and 2 bases, there was a span of 10 bases. The CDR3 coding sequence is TGCAGTGCTGGGAGAGCCACCTACGAGCAGTACTTC. Translating it yields CSAGRATYEQYF.

This clonotype was detected a few times. The rearrangement uses TRBV20-1 and TRBJ2-5, with D possibly matching TRBD1 (6 bases). This CDR3 has 14 amino acids. V shed 1 base and J shed 5 bases, with 14 bases lying between them. Germline CDR1 and CDR2: DFQATT and SNEGSKA (reference sequence). CDR3 residues: CSARVHRVGETQYF. In nucleotides, the CDR3 is TGCAGTGCTAGAGTCCACAGGGTAGGCGAGACCCAGTACTTC.

A few counts support this clonotype. The CDR3 coding sequence is TGTGCCAGCAGTTCTTTTGATTTCTCTGGGGCCAACGTCCTGACTTTC. Translating gives CASSSFDFSGANVLTF. The chain joins TRBV12-3 or TRBV12-4 to TRBJ2-6; D is undetermined. The length of the CDR3 is 16 residues. V lost 4 bases, J lost 0 bases, and 10 bases lay in between.

This clonotype appeared a few times. The V gene is TRBV10-3, the J gene TRBJ2-3; no reliable D call. V was shortened by 4 bases and J by 4 bases, with 15 bases between the two germline ends. There are 15 residues in the CDR3. CDR1 ENHRY and CDR2 SYGVKD come from the germline V gene. The CDR3 region has the DNA TGTGCCATCAGTGCACCCTCCACCCCGGCAGATACGCAGTATTTT. This codes for CAISAPSTPADTQYF.

The J gene is TRBJ2-2, the V gene TRBV5-1; 9 bases are shared with TRBD2. Trimming cost V 5 bases and J 3 bases; bases outside gene matches: 8. Germline V gene sequence: CDR1 SGHRS, CDR2 YFSETQ. The CDR3 has 16 amino acids. The CDR3 protein is CASSPLTSGYTGELFF. CDR3 bases: TGCGCCAGCAGTCCTCTCACTAGCGGGTACACCGGGGAGCTGTTTTTT.

This clonotype has more than one count but fewer than ten. V is TRBV5-6 and J is TRBJ2-1; 7 bases line up with TRBD2. Germline V gene sequence: CDR1 SGHDT, CDR2 YYEEEE. The CDR3 is made up of 15 amino acids. Trimming took 4 bases from V and 4 from J; bases not matched to a gene: 8. The chain's CDR3 is CASSQTSAGYNEQFF. In nucleotides, the CDR3 is TGTGCCAGCAGCCAAACTAGCGCGGGGTACAATGAGCAGTTCTTC. Together with reference TRBV5-6 and TRBJ2-1, the CDR3 gives the full variable domain: DAGVTQSPTHLIKTRGQQVTLRCSPKSGHDTVSWYQQALGQGPQFIFQYYEEEERQRGNFPDRFSGHQFPNYSSELNVNALLLGDSALYLCASSQTSAGYNEQFFGPGTRLTVL.

This chain links TRBV5-6 with TRBJ2-7; D ambiguous. V was cut by 0 bases and J by 2 bases, with 9 bases left in between. This CDR3 is 14 amino acids long. The germline CDR1 and CDR2 sequences are SGHDT and YYEEEE. In nucleotides, the CDR3 is TGTGCCAGCAGCTTGGATCCCTTACCCTACGAGCAGTACTTC. This translates into CASSLDPLPYEQYF.

This clonotype was counted a few times. The rearrangement links TRBV9 to TRBJ1-1, with unresolved D. V lost 4 bases, J lost 0 bases, and 10 bases lay in between. This CDR3 contains 14 residues. Germline CDR1 and CDR2: SGDLS and YYNGEE. CDR3 in amino acids: CASSPSTVNTEAFF. CDR3 DNA sequence: TGTGCCAGCAGCCCCTCTACGGTGAACACTGAAGCTTTCTTT.

Here the CDR3 DNA reads TGTGCCAGCAGCTTAGTGCGGGGGCGCGGTGGTGAGCAGTTCTTC. It translates to CASSLVRGRGGEQFF. This rearrangement joins TRBV7-3 to TRBJ2-1; a possible D gene is TRBD2 (7 bases). CDR3 length: 15 residues. Deletions cut 2 bases from V and 9 bases from J, with 17 bases between. The germline V gene has CDR1 SGHTA and CDR2 FQGTGA.